This T cell receptor (beta chain) came from a study of shared clonotypes between healthy human individuals. Turning to this clone: Its antigen is not identified.

V shed 3 bases, J shed 7 bases, and the junction held 6 bases outside the gene matches. CDR1 and CDR2 (germline): GTSNPN, SVGIG (reference sequence). CDR3 size: 13 residues. General observations from the study: Across subsets, estimated richness was generally greater for naive than for memory populations. The sampled material consisted only of blood, and tissue repertoires are likely to differ.

None of the donors, who were healthy HIV-negative adults, had recently had acute infections or vaccinations. Adults of Caucasian background living in Nashville, Tennessee made up all donors. The protocol was immunoSEQ multiplex PCR, while the TCRdb copy is restricted to in-frame clones and leaves out a portion. This table has about 380,000 clones, 95% to 97% appearing once. This clonotype originated in a man aged 25-45 years in good health. The chain recombines TRBV30 with TRBJ1-2, with 9 bases fitting TRBD1. Sequencing input: memory CD8+ T cells sorted from blood. Regarding subset: CD45RO+ cells pooled with CCR7-negative TemRA cells. The chain's CDR3 is CAWRSQGAIGYTF. CDR3 bases: TGTGCCTGGAGGTCACAGGGGGCCATTGGCTACACCTTC.